A single sample gave rise to the 29 T cell receptor beta chains below, sequenced in a study of T cell responses to AZD1222 COVID-19 vaccine. TCRdb's table, derived via immunoSEQ multiplex PCR, lists solely in-frame clones and lacks some. The sample includes more than 100,000 clones, under 85% of them seen just once. The sequencing here drew on peripheral blood, taken on day 0 of AZD1222 vaccination. These receptors came from an adult in good health.

The rearrangement uses TRBV11-3 and TRBJ1-2; no clear D gene. Between the trimmed V and J ends, which lost 3 bases and 2 bases, there was a span of 10 bases. In germline, CDR1 is SGHNT, CDR2 YENEEA. This CDR3 spans 14 amino acids. CDR3: CASSLDGTNYGYTF. The CDR3 DNA follows: TGTGCCAGCAGCTTGGACGGCACCAACTATGGCTACACCTTC. Full variable domain (rest looked up from reference TRBV11-3 and TRBJ1-2): EAGVVQSPRYKIIEKKQPVAFWCNPISGHNTLYWYLQNLGQGPELLIRYENEEAVDDSQLPKDRFSAERLKGVDSTLKIQPAELGDSAVYLCASSLDGTNYGYTFGSGTRLTVV.

The J gene is TRBJ1-3, the V gene TRBV30, with TRBD1 identical over 7 bases. The V segment lost 3 bases and the J segment 0 bases; nucleotides outside the gene matches: 11. The CDR3 covers 17 residues. Germline-derived CDR1 and CDR2 are GTSNPN and SVGIG (reference sequence). CDR3 sequence reads: CAWRGPSRGASGNTIYF. CDR3 nucleotides: TGTGCCTGGAGAGGACCTAGCAGGGGGGCCTCTGGAAACACCATATATTTT.

This rearrangement joins TRBV7-8 to TRBJ1-1; no firm D call. This CDR3 contains 13 residues. The germline V gene encodes CDR1 SGHVS and CDR2 FQNEAQ. Trimming left V 0 bases short and J 8 bases short, with 10 bases between. The DNA of the CDR3 is TGTGCCAGCAGCTTAGCGCTAGAGGGCGAAGCTTTCTTT. Its protein product is CASSLALEGEAFF.

The genes are TRBV7-3 and TRBJ2-1; 14 bases are shared with TRBD2. The J segment lost 6 bases and the V segment lost 5 bases, leaving 9 bases of the junction unmatched. This CDR3 spans 17 amino acids. Germline V gene lookup returns CDR1 SGHTA and CDR2 FQGTGA. The CDR3 nucleotides are TGTGCCAGCAGCCCACCGGGACTAGCGGGGGCGATCAATGAGCAGTTCTTC. It is translated as CASSPPGLAGAINEQFF.

The chain employs TRBV11-3 and TRBJ2-7; TRBD2 is a possible D gene (5 bases). This CDR3 region has 17 residues. Germline assignment: CDR1 SGHNT and CDR2 YENEEA. V was pared by 1 base and J by 2 bases, with 18 bases between. The CDR3 is CASSLVLGAGFPYEQYF. For the CDR3, the DNA is TGTGCCAGCAGCTTAGTCCTGGGCGCGGGTTTTCCCTACGAGCAGTACTTC.

The chain joins TRBV5-4 to TRBJ2-3; 12 positions agree with TRBD2. The CDR3 totals 18 residues. V shed 1 base and J 4 bases; nucleotides not matched to a gene: 10. Germline V lookup: CDR1 SGHNT, CDR2 YYREEE (reference sequence). DNA for the CDR3: TGTGCCAGCAGCTTGTTCGGATGGACTAGCGGGGAGTCAGATACGCAGTATTTT. This sequence encodes CASSLFGWTSGESDTQYF.

The chain recombines TRBV5-1 with TRBJ2-2; the D is unclear. CDR3 length equals 12 residues. Germline values: CDR1 SGHRS, CDR2 YFSETQ. Trimming removed 5 bases at V and 2 bases at J, with 4 bases between. CDR3 DNA sequence: TGCGCCAGCAGGGAAAACACCGGGGAGCTGTTTTTT. As protein: CASRENTGELFF. The full variable domain, in which reference TRBV5-1 and TRBJ2-2 provide the parts outside the CDR3, is KAGVTQTPRYLIKTRGQQVTLSCSPISGHRSVSWYQQTPGQGLQFLFEYFSETQRNKGNFPGRFSGRQFSNSRSEMNVSTLELGDSALYLCASRENTGELFFGEGSRLTVL.

The V call is TRBV7-9, the J call TRBJ1-2; D is uncertain. Germline V gene lookup returns CDR1 SEHNR and CDR2 FQNEAQ (reference sequence). The CDR3 spans 12 residues. V lost 1 base and J 8 bases, leaving 8 bases between the germline ends. The CDR3 reads CASSLGEGGYTF. The DNA for the CDR3 is TGTGCCAGCAGCTTAGGCGAGGGCGGCTACACCTTC.

The V gene is TRBV18, the J gene TRBJ2-2, with unresolved D. CDR1 KGHSH and CDR2 LQKENI come from the germline V gene. V was trimmed by 6 bases and J by 4 bases, leaving 9 bases between them. The CDR3 covers 13 residues. CDR3 in amino acids: CASSPRVTGELFF. The CDR3 DNA sequence: TGTGCCAGCTCCCCCCGGGTCACCGGGGAGCTGTTTTTT.

The genes are TRBV7-9 and TRBJ2-3, with D perhaps matching TRBD1 (6 bases). Germline CDR1 SEHNR, CDR2 FQNEAQ (reference sequence). The V gene lost 5 bases and the J gene lost 4 bases, with 16 bases spanning the gap. CDR3 length: 15 residues. The CDR3 DNA is TGTGCCAGCAGCCAAAACAGGGCTGGAGCAGATACGCAGTATTTT. Translation gives CASSQNRAGADTQYF.

The rearrangement links TRBV12-3 or TRBV12-4 to TRBJ2-3, with TRBD2 as a possible D gene (6 bases). The CDR3 has 13 residues. V gave up 0 bases and J gave up 5 bases, with 6 bases separating them. Written as DNA, the CDR3 is TGTGCCAGCAGTTTAGCGGGGGGAGATACGCAGTATTTT. This gives the protein CASSLAGGDTQYF.

The chain recombines TRBV6-4 with TRBJ1-4, with D hard to call. Trimming took 2 bases from V and 3 from J, leaving 7 bases between them. The CDR3 runs 14 residues. Looked up from germline, CDR1 is MRHNA and CDR2 is SNTAGT. The CDR3, as DNA: TGTGCCAGCAGTGACAGGGCTTCTAATGAAAAACTGTTTTTT. Translating it yields CASSDRASNEKLFF.

The chain recombines TRBV2 with TRBJ1-5, with a possible D match to TRBD1 (5 bases). Germline V gene lookup returns CDR1 SNHLY and CDR2 FYNNEI. The V gene lost 3 bases and the J gene lost 6 bases, with 12 bases spanning the gap. The CDR3 is 14 residues long. In nucleotides, the CDR3 is TGTGCCAGCAGTGATGGGGGTGTCGCTCAGCCCCAGCATTTT. Translated: CASSDGGVAQPQHF.

This chain uses TRBV30 with TRBJ1-4; D not resolved. V lost 0 bases and J 4 bases, leaving 6 bases between the germline ends. The CDR3 is 13 residues long. Germline values: CDR1 GTSNPN, CDR2 SVGIG (reference sequence). As DNA, the CDR3 is TGTGCCTGGAGTGTAAGCCTTAATGAAAAACTGTTTTTT. It yields the protein CAWSVSLNEKLFF. Complete variable domain (other parts from reference TRBV30 and TRBJ1-4): SQTIHQWPATLVQPVGSPLSLECTVEGTSNPNLYWYRQAAGRGLQLLFYSVGIGQISSEVPQNLSASRPQDRQFILSSKKLLLSDSGFYLCAWSVSLNEKLFFGSGTQLSVL.

The J gene is TRBJ1-1, the V gene TRBV7-2; the D gene is possibly TRBD1 (5 bases). The CDR3 covers 15 residues. V gave up 3 bases and J gave up 2 bases, with 13 bases separating them. Germline CDR1 is SGHTA and CDR2 is FQGNSA. This CDR3 reads CASSFQGRRNTEAFF. CDR3 sequence (DNA): TGTGCCAGCAGCTTTCAGGGCCGCCGAAACACTGAAGCTTTCTTT.

V and J are TRBV6-5 and TRBJ2-5; possible D gene TRBD1, 5 bases. With 2 bases removed from V and 1 base from J, the gap between germline ends came to 11 bases. The germline CDR1 and CDR2 sequences are MNHEY and SVGAGI. The CDR3 is 15 residues long. The CDR3 here is CASSYTRQTQETQYF. The CDR3 bases are TGTGCCAGCAGTTACACCCGACAGACCCAAGAGACCCAGTACTTC.

V and J are TRBV11-2 and TRBJ2-7, with D possibly TRBD2 on 5 matching bases. In germline, CDR1 is SGHAT, CDR2 FQNNGV. Trimming left V 3 bases short and J 2 bases short, with 11 bases between. The CDR3 extends over 14 amino acids. The CDR3 DNA sequence: TGTGCCAGCAGCTTCGGTGACTACCCCTACGAGCAGTACTTC. Amino acids: CASSFGDYPYEQYF.

The V gene is TRBV27, the J gene TRBJ2-2; D is tentatively TRBD1 or TRBD2 (5 bases each). Germline assignment: CDR1 MNHEY and CDR2 SMNVEV (reference sequence). The CDR3 totals 17 residues. Between the trimmed V and J ends, which lost 5 bases and 9 bases, there was a span of 25 bases. The CDR3 DNA is TGTGCCAGCAGTCCCCGGGTTGACGGGACCTTGGGGCGGGAGCTGTTTTTT. Encoded protein: CASSPRVDGTLGRELFF.

This chain links TRBV6-2 or TRBV6-3 with TRBJ2-1; D is unresolved. Germline lookup yields CDR1 MNHEY and CDR2 SVGEGT. The V end lost 5 bases, the J end lost 9 bases, and 8 bases lay between the germline ends. The CDR3 is 11 residues long. DNA for the CDR3: TGTGCCAGCAGTCAGAGTGGTGAGCAGTTCTTC. It encodes CASSQSGEQFF.

The CDR3, as DNA: TGTGCCAGCAGTTTTGAGTCGAACACTGAAGCTTTCTTT. Its protein is CASSFESNTEAFF. The gene calls are TRBV12-3 or TRBV12-4 and TRBJ1-1; no clear D. The CDR3 is 13 amino acids. Trimming removed 3 bases at V and 1 base at J, with 6 bases between.

The chain joins TRBV30 to TRBJ2-6, with D unresolved. The CDR3 has 14 residues. V gave up 4 bases and J gave up 0 bases, with 7 bases separating them. Germline assignment: CDR1 GTSNPN and CDR2 SVGIG (reference sequence). The chain's CDR3 is CAWTIFSGANVLTF. The CDR3 nucleotides read TGTGCCTGGACCATTTTCTCTGGGGCCAACGTCCTGACTTTC. Using reference TRBV30 and TRBJ2-6 for the parts outside the CDR3, the full variable domain is SQTIHQWPATLVQPVGSPLSLECTVEGTSNPNLYWYRQAAGRGLQLLFYSVGIGQISSEVPQNLSASRPQDRQFILSSKKLLLSDSGFYLCAWTIFSGANVLTFGAGSRLTVL.

This chain uses TRBV7-8 with TRBJ1-5; TRBD1 might be the D (5 bases). The CDR3 loop spans 16 amino acids. Germline V gene sequence: CDR1 SGHVS, CDR2 FQNEAQ. Trimming stripped 1 base from V and 6 bases from J, with 16 bases between. The CDR3 DNA reads TGTGCCAGCAGCTTAGTGGACTCCGGGGGTGGTCAGCCCCAGCATTTT. It codes for CASSLVDSGGGQPQHF.

The chain combines TRBV14 with TRBJ1-2; perhaps TRBD1 as D (5 bases). Germline assignment: CDR1 SGHDN and CDR2 FVKESK. The CDR3 covers 11 residues. With 10 bases removed from V and 6 bases from J, the gap between germline ends came to 12 bases. This CDR3 reads CATGTGNGYTF. CDR3 bases: TGTGCCACCGGGACGGGGAATGGCTACACCTTC.

The CDR3 region has the DNA TGTGCCAGTAGTCCCCCGGGCACTGAATCCGGGGAGCTGTTTTTT. Amino acids: CASSPPGTESGELFF. The chain employs TRBV19 and TRBJ2-2, with D hard to call. Trimming removed 5 bases at V and 6 bases at J, with 16 bases between. The germline gives CDR1 LNHDA, CDR2 SQIVND (reference sequence). The CDR3 sequence is 15 residues long. The full variable domain, completed using reference TRBV19 and TRBJ2-2, is DGGITQSPKYLFRKEGQNVTLSCEQNLNHDAMYWYRQDPGQGLRLIYYSQIVNDFQKGDIAEGYSVSREKKESFPLTVTSAQKNPTAFYLCASSPPGTESGELFFGEGSRLTVL.

This clone turned up a few times. This chain uses TRBV6-1 with TRBJ2-5; D is ambiguous. This CDR3 is 16 amino acids long. Germline V CDR1 and CDR2: MNHNS, SASEGT. The ends were cut back, 2 bases at V and 5 bases at J, with 18 bases in the middle. The CDR3 nucleotides are TGTGCCAGCAGTGAAAATTCTGGCACGATAAGGGAGACCCAGTACTTC. Protein sequence: CASSENSGTIRETQYF.

This chain connects TRBV18 to TRBJ1-1; D unresolved. Trimming stripped 0 bases from V and 5 bases from J, with 7 bases between. CDR3 length: 13 amino acids. The V gene's germline CDR1 is KGHSH and CDR2 LQKENI. This CDR3 is CASSPPAGTEAFF. In DNA form, the CDR3 reads TGTGCCAGCTCACCACCGGCTGGGACTGAAGCTTTCTTT. The complete variable domain, with remaining parts taken from reference TRBV18 and TRBJ1-1, reads NAGVMQNPRHLVRRRGQEARLRCSPMKGHSHVYWYRQLPEEGLKFMVYLQKENIIDESGMPKERFSAEFPKEGPSILRIQQVVRGDSAAYFCASSPPAGTEAFFGQGTRLTVV.

The CDR3 loop reads CATSRAMLNTEAFF. DNA for the CDR3: TGTGCCACCAGCAGAGCCATGTTGAACACTGAAGCTTTCTTT. The chain links TRBV15 to TRBJ1-1, with no clear D. Trimming removed 1 base at V and 0 bases at J, with 6 bases between. The CDR3 runs to 14 residues. In germline, CDR1 is LNHNV, CDR2 YYDKDF (reference sequence).

The V and J genes are TRBV29-1 and TRBJ2-1, with TRBD2 as a possible D gene (5 bases). Trimming stripped 4 bases from V and 0 bases from J, with 10 bases between. The length of the CDR3 is 14 residues. Germline V gene sequence: CDR1 SQVTM, CDR2 ANQGSEA. CDR3: CSVGGTSSYNEQFF. DNA of the CDR3: TGCAGCGTTGGAGGAACTAGCTCCTACAATGAGCAGTTCTTC.

This chain links TRBV6-6 with TRBJ1-2; D is possibly TRBD1 (5 bases). The V gene's germline CDR1 is MNHNY and CDR2 SVGAGI (reference sequence). The germline V and J ends were trimmed by 7 bases and 7 bases, with 16 bases remaining between them. The CDR3 spans 13 residues. CDR3 bases: TGTGCCAGCACCTCAGGAGGGGCAGGTGGCTACACCTTC. Translated: CASTSGGAGGYTF.